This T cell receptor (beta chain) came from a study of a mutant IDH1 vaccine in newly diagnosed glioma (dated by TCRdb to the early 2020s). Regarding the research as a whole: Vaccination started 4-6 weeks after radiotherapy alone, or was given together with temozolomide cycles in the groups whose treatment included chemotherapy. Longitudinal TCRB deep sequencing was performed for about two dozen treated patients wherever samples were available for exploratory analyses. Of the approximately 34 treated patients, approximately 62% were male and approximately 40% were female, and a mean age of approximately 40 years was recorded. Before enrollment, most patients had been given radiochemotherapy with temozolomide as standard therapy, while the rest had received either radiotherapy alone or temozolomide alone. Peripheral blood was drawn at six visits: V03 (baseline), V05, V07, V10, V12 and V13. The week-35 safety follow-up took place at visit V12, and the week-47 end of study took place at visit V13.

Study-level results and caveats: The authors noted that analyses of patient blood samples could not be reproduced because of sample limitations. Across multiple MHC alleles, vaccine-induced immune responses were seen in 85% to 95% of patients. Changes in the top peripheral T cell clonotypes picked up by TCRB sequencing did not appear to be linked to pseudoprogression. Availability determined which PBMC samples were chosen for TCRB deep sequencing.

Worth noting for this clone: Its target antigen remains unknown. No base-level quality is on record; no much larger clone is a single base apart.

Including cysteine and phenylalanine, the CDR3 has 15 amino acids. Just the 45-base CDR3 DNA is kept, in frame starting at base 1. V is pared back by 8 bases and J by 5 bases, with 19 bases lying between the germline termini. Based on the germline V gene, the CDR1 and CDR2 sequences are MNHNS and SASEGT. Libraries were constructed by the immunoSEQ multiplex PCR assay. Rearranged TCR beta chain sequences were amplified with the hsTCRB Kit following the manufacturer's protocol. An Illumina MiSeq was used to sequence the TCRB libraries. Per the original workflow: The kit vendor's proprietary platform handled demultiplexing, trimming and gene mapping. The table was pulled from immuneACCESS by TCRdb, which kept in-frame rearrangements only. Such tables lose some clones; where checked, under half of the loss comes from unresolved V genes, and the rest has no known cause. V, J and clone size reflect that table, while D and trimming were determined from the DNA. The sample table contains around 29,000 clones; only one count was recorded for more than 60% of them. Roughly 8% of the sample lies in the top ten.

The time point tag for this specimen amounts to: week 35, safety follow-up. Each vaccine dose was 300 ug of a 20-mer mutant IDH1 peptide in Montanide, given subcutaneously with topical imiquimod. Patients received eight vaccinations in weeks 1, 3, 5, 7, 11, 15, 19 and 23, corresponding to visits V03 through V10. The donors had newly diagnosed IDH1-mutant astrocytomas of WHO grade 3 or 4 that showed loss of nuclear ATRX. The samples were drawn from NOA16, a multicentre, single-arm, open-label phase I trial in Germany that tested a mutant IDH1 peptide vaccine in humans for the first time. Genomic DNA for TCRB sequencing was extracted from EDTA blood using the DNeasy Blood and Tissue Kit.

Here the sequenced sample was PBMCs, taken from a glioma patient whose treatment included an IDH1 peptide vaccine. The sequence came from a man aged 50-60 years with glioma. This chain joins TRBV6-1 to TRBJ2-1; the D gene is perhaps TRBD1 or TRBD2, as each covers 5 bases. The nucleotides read TGTGCCAGCCTTCCAGGGACCCGGCGTGACAATGAGCAGTTCTTC. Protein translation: CASLPGTRRDNEQFF.